This T cell receptor (beta chain) originates from a study of blood T cell repertoires in COVID-19. As to this clone: This specimen includes other DNA sequences encoding the same CDR3.

V shed 2 bases, J shed 2 bases, and the junction held 0 bases outside the gene matches. This CDR3 has 14 residues. Per germline, CDR1 MNHEY and CDR2 SVGAGI. Some clones are missing from TCRdb's copy, which holds only in-frame ones; the method was immunoSEQ multiplex PCR. The repertoire holds around 130,000 clones, around 83% seen once, with 3.5% to 5% in the top ten. The receptor comes from a human donor in a cohort sampled during active COVID-19. Specimen: peripheral blood. V is TRBV6-5 and J is TRBJ2-7, with TRBD1 identical over 10 bases. The CDR3 loop reads CASSYGTGAYEQYF. The CDR3 coding sequence is TGTGCCAGCAGTTACGGGACAGGGGCCTACGAGCAGTACTTC.